One and the same sample provided the 31 T cell receptor beta chains below, sequenced in a study of blood T cell repertoires in COVID-19. Clones were sequenced by immunoSEQ multiplex PCR, and TCRdb holds only the in-frame ones, with some missing. The sample consists of about 340,000 clones, 75% to 90% of them appearing once. Material for sequencing was peripheral blood. The receptor set was obtained from a woman in her fifties or sixties with COVID-19, enrolled during active disease.

J is TRBJ1-1 and V is TRBV5-6, with D possibly matching TRBD1 (6 bases). Germline CDR1 reads SGHDT; CDR2 reads YYEEEE. This CDR3 is built from 13 residues. Trimming cost V 4 bases and J 11 bases, with 18 bases left between them. The CDR3, as DNA: TGTGCCAGCAGCACGAACAGGGAGAGGGGCGCTTTCTTT. Translating gives CASSTNRERGAFF.

The gene calls are TRBV6-1 and TRBJ2-5; 11 bases align to TRBD2. The J segment lost 1 base and the V segment lost 2 bases, leaving 6 bases of the junction unmatched. Germline CDR1 reads MNHNS; CDR2 reads SASEGT. The CDR3 has 17 amino acids. The CDR3 protein is CASSETSGSIGQETQYF. The CDR3 nucleotides are TGTGCCAGCAGTGAAACTAGCGGGAGCATCGGCCAAGAGACCCAGTACTTC.

The chain couples TRBV7-8 to TRBJ1-6; D is uncertain. V lost 3 bases to trimming and J lost 6 bases, with 3 bases between them. The germline CDR1 and CDR2 sequences are SGHVS and FQNEAQ. This CDR3 comprises 12 residues. This chain's CDR3 is CASSLSNSPLHF. The CDR3 DNA is TGTGCCAGCAGCTTGAGTAATTCACCCCTCCACTTT.

This rearrangement joins TRBV3-1 (or the pseudogene TRBV3-2) to TRBJ1-3; 7 bases agree with TRBD1. Germline V lookup: CDR1 LGHDT, CDR2 YNNKEL (reference sequence). The CDR3 is 17 amino acids. The trim removed 2 bases at V and 5 bases at J, leaving 12 bases unmatched. CDR3 loop: CASSQKGQKERRNTIYF. CDR3 DNA: TGTGCCAGCAGCCAAAAGGGACAGAAGGAGCGGAGAAACACCATATATTTT.

This clone is a singleton in its sample. The gene calls are TRBV10-3 and TRBJ1-1; D is undetermined. CDR3 length: 14 residues. Germline V lookup: CDR1 ENHRY, CDR2 SYGVKD. Trimming stripped 2 bases from V and 0 bases from J, with 7 bases between. CDR3 DNA sequence: TGTGCCATCAGTGAGCAGGATATGAACACTGAAGCTTTCTTT. Protein sequence: CAISEQDMNTEAFF.

The chain couples TRBV9 to TRBJ2-1; the D gene is possibly TRBD2 (6 bases). Germline V gene sequence: CDR1 SGDLS, CDR2 YYNGEE. V lost 1 base to trimming and J lost 8 bases, with 16 bases between them. The CDR3 sequence is 15 residues long. The CDR3 coding sequence is TGTGCCAGCAGCGTAAGGGGACTGGGAGTGGATGAGCAGTTCTTC. Translating it yields CASSVRGLGVDEQFF.

The chain is built from TRBV4-2 and TRBJ2-4; 8 positions agree with TRBD2. The CDR3 extends over 17 amino acids. V gave up 0 bases and J gave up 3 bases; unmatched junction bases: 7. Germline V gene lookup returns CDR1 LGHNA and CDR2 YNFKEQ. CDR3 sequence reads: CASSQDRGGRNKNIQYF. The CDR3 DNA sequence: TGTGCCAGCAGCCAAGATAGAGGCGGGAGGAACAAAAACATTCAGTACTTC.

V usage is TRBV29-1 and J usage is TRBJ1-1, with 7 bases fitting TRBD1. Germline V gene lookup returns CDR1 SQVTM and CDR2 ANQGSEA. V was clipped by 7 bases and J by 4 bases; unmatched bases: 6. This CDR3 has 12 residues. CDR3 in amino acids: CSGRQGSTEAFF. Here the CDR3 DNA reads TGCAGCGGCAGACAGGGTTCCACTGAAGCTTTCTTT.

The rearrangement links TRBV14 to TRBJ2-2, with 7 bases lining up with TRBD2. V shed 1 base and J 8 bases; nucleotides not matched to a gene: 13. The CDR3 extends over 17 amino acids. Germline V lookup: CDR1 SGHDN, CDR2 FVKESK. The CDR3 loop is CASSQVLGGSLSGELFF. DNA of the CDR3: TGTGCCAGCAGCCAAGTTTTGGGCGGGAGTTTGTCTGGGGAGCTGTTTTTT.

The V gene is TRBV11-2, the J gene TRBJ2-1, with 9 positions matching TRBD2. V dropped 0 bases and J dropped 2; count of bases not matched to a gene: 2. The CDR3 is made up of 16 amino acids. Germline values: CDR1 SGHAT, CDR2 FQNNGV. In nucleotides, the CDR3 is TGTGCCAGCAGCTTAGAGGGACTAGCTACCTACAATGAGCAGTTCTTC. Protein sequence: CASSLEGLATYNEQFF. The full variable domain, its missing parts supplied by reference TRBV11-2 and TRBJ2-1, is EAGVAQSPRYKIIEKRQSVAFWCNPISGHATLYWYQQILGQGPKLLIQFQNNGVVDDSQLPKDRFSAERLKGVDSTLKIQPAKLEDSAVYLCASSLEGLATYNEQFFGPGTRLTVL.

V and J are TRBV27 and TRBJ2-7, with D possibly being TRBD1 (6 bases). The germline CDR1 and CDR2 sequences are MNHEY and SMNVEV (reference sequence). This CDR3 comprises 14 residues. V was trimmed by 3 bases and J by 0 bases, leaving 9 bases between them. CDR3 nucleotide sequence: TGTGCCAGCAGTTTCGGGGACAACTCCTACGAGCAGTACTTC. It translates to CASSFGDNSYEQYF.

The rearrangement uses TRBV3-1 (or the pseudogene TRBV3-2) and TRBJ1-2; D gene unclear. Looked up from germline, CDR1 is LGHDT and CDR2 is YNNKEL (reference sequence). The CDR3 extends over 17 amino acids. With 3 bases removed from V and 2 bases from J, the gap between germline ends came to 19 bases. The CDR3 DNA is TGTGCCAGCAGCCACCCACCCCCTATGGCCGGGAACTATGGCTACACCTTC. This sequence encodes CASSHPPPMAGNYGYTF.

The chain carries TRBV6-4 and TRBJ2-7; 9 nucleotides align to TRBD1. After removal of 3 bases from V and 1 base from J, the junction contained 1 base not matched to a gene. Germline V lookup: CDR1 MRHNA, CDR2 SNTAGT. The CDR3 sequence is 14 residues long. CDR3 in amino acids: CASSEDRGSYEQYF. The CDR3, as DNA: TGTGCCAGCAGTGAGGACAGGGGTTCCTACGAGCAGTACTTC.

The chain is built from TRBV18 and TRBJ1-1; D not resolved. Trimming stripped 0 bases from V and 3 bases from J, with 5 bases between. Germline CDR1 KGHSH, CDR2 LQKENI. CDR3 size: 13 residues. As DNA, the CDR3 is TGTGCCAGCTCACCACCGGCTTACACTGAAGCTTTCTTT. Translating it yields CASSPPAYTEAFF.

V usage is TRBV28 and J usage is TRBJ2-1; 12 bases align to TRBD2. Germline V gene lookup returns CDR1 MDHEN and CDR2 SYDVKM. The trim removed 4 bases at V and 7 bases at J, leaving 17 bases unmatched. The CDR3 has 19 residues. The CDR3 region is CASSSLTSGSSSSENEQFF. The CDR3 DNA is TGTGCCAGCAGTTCCTTGACTAGCGGGAGCTCTTCTAGTGAAAATGAGCAGTTCTTC.

This chain uses TRBV18 with TRBJ1-6; tentative D call: TRBD1 (5 bases). V was cut by 1 base and J by 7 bases, with 14 bases left in between. Per germline, CDR1 KGHSH and CDR2 LQKENI. The CDR3 loop spans 16 amino acids. The CDR3 region is CASSPLQAGENSPLHF. The DNA for the CDR3 is TGTGCCAGCTCACCACTTCAAGCGGGGGAAAATTCACCCCTCCACTTT.

The rearrangement uses TRBV27 and TRBJ1-2, with a possible D match to TRBD1 (6 bases). The CDR3 runs 16 residues. V shed 6 bases and J shed 5 bases, with 22 bases lying between them. Looked up from germline, CDR1 is MNHEY and CDR2 is SMNVEV (reference sequence). The CDR3, as DNA: TGTGCCAGCAGACTACCCGAACAGGGTCTGAGATATGGCTACACCTTC. Protein sequence: CASRLPEQGLRYGYTF.

This clone was seen just once. The chain links TRBV30 to TRBJ1-4; TRBD1 agrees at 10 bases. The V gene end was trimmed by 7 bases and the J gene end by 8 bases; junction bases not matched to a gene: 7. Per the germline V gene, CDR1 is GTSNPN and CDR2 is SVGIG (reference sequence). The length of the CDR3 is 13 residues. The chain's CDR3 is CALEGQGNEKLFF. CDR3 sequence (DNA): TGTGCCTTAGAGGGACAGGGGAACGAAAAACTGTTTTTT. Using reference TRBV30 and TRBJ1-4 for the parts outside the CDR3, the full variable domain is SQTIHQWPATLVQPVGSPLSLECTVEGTSNPNLYWYRQAAGRGLQLLFYSVGIGQISSEVPQNLSASRPQDRQFILSSKKLLLSDSGFYLCALEGQGNEKLFFGSGTQLSVL.

The chain has TRBV28 and TRBJ2-2; D may be TRBD1 (5 bases). The germline V gene encodes CDR1 MDHEN and CDR2 SYDVKM. The CDR3 consists of 15 residues. V lost 3 bases to trimming and J lost 2 bases, with 10 bases between them. The CDR3 protein is CASSLGLLNTGELFF. CDR3 nucleotide sequence: TGTGCCAGCAGTTTGGGGCTGCTAAACACCGGGGAGCTGTTTTTT.

This clone is a singleton in its sample. This CDR3 reads CASSHRTEKNEKLFF. CDR3 bases: TGTGCCAGCAGCCACAGGACAGAAAAAAATGAAAAACTGTTTTTT. V usage is TRBV14 and J usage is TRBJ1-4; D is possibly TRBD1 (6 bases). Trimming stripped 3 bases from V and 5 bases from J, with 13 bases between. The CDR3 totals 15 residues. Germline CDR1 reads SGHDN; CDR2 reads FVKESK.

The chain uses TRBV5-8 and TRBJ2-7; 10 bases are shared with TRBD2. This CDR3 has 16 residues. Germline CDR1 and CDR2: SGHTS and YDEGEE. Germline trimming cut 3 bases from V and 6 bases from J; bases unmatched to any gene: 12. The CDR3 DNA sequence: TGTGCCAGCAGCTCGATGATAGCGGGAGGTACAGGCGAGCAGTACTTC. Encoded protein: CASSSMIAGGTGEQYF.

As concerns this clone: This CDR3 is also generated by other DNA sequences in the sample. V usage is TRBV19 and J usage is TRBJ1-2; 8 nucleotides align to TRBD1. The CDR3 has 12 residues. Germline CDR1 and CDR2: LNHDA and SQIVND (reference sequence). J gave up 8 bases and V 5 bases, and 4 bases lay outside the gene matches. CDR3: CASSPDRGGYTF. The CDR3 DNA sequence: TGTGCCAGTAGTCCTGACAGGGGCGGCTACACCTTC.

The J gene is TRBJ1-2, the V gene TRBV5-1; no clear D gene. CDR1 and CDR2 (germline): SGHRS, YFSETQ. The CDR3 length is 12 residues. V shed 4 bases and J shed 7 bases, with 11 bases lying between them. The CDR3 sequence is CASSPPSGGYTF. The CDR3, as DNA: TGCGCCAGCAGCCCCCCTTCAGGTGGCTACACCTTC.

The chain links TRBV15 to TRBJ1-5, with D possibly TRBD1 on 6 matching bases. With 2 bases removed from V and 5 bases from J, the gap between germline ends came to 16 bases. This CDR3 comprises 16 residues. Germline CDR1 is LNHNV and CDR2 is YYDKDF (reference sequence). CDR3 nucleotides: TGTGCCACCAGCAGATCAACAGGGTCTCCCGATCAGCCCCAGCATTTT. This sequence encodes CATSRSTGSPDQPQHF.

V is TRBV19 and J is TRBJ2-1; TRBD1 matches at 7 bases. There are 18 residues in the CDR3. The germline V gene encodes CDR1 LNHDA and CDR2 SQIVND (reference sequence). J was trimmed by 5 bases and V by 11 bases; bases with no gene match: 24. In nucleotides, the CDR3 is TGTGCCTGCTCGAGGGGGCTCGGGATTCTGGTGGAACACAATGAGCAGTTCTTC. Amino acids: CACSRGLGILVEHNEQFF.

The chain recombines TRBV11-3 with TRBJ1-1; 9 nucleotides align to TRBD1. J lost 9 bases, V lost 5 bases, and 7 bases had no gene match. The CDR3 has 13 amino acids. Germline assignment: CDR1 SGHNT and CDR2 YENEEA. CDR3 sequence: CASSRGQGYQAFF. In DNA form, the CDR3 reads TGTGCCAGCAGCAGAGGACAGGGGTACCAAGCTTTCTTT.

The chain carries TRBV19 and TRBJ2-3; D is uncertain. Trimming shortened V by 4 bases and J by 3 bases, and 8 bases separated the two germline ends. The CDR3 extends over 13 amino acids. Germline assignment: CDR1 LNHDA and CDR2 SQIVND (reference sequence). As DNA, the CDR3 is TGTGCCAGTAGTACCCACTTGACAGATACGCAGTATTTT. This codes for CASSTHLTDTQYF.

This chain links TRBV7-9 with TRBJ1-1; D gene ambiguous. CDR1 is SEHNR, CDR2 FQNEAQ, per germline (reference sequence). The CDR3 sequence is 13 residues long. Between the trimmed V and J ends, which lost 5 bases and 1 base, there was a span of 8 bases. The CDR3 region has the DNA TGTGCCAGCAGCGCGGAGGCGAACACTGAAGCTTTCTTT. Residues: CASSAEANTEAFF.

V and J are TRBV14 and TRBJ2-6; 7 positions agree with TRBD1. Trimming at V came to 1 base and at J to 0 bases, leaving 6 bases not matched to a gene. Germline V gives CDR1 SGHDN, CDR2 FVKESK. This CDR3 contains 18 residues. The CDR3 DNA is TGTGCCAGCAGCCAAGTGTCCCGACAGGGCTCTGGGGCCAACGTCCTGACTTTC. Translating it yields CASSQVSRQGSGANVLTF.

The rearrangement links TRBV7-2 to TRBJ2-4; 10 nucleotides match TRBD1. Germline-derived CDR1 and CDR2 are SGHTA and FQGNSA. J lost 7 bases, V lost 5 bases, and 5 bases had no gene match. The CDR3 covers 14 residues. The chain's CDR3 is CASSTTGGLNIQYF. For the CDR3, the DNA is TGTGCCAGCAGCACGACAGGGGGCCTCAACATTCAGTACTTC.

The chain carries TRBV28 and TRBJ2-7, with a possible D match to TRBD1 (6 bases). V was cut by 2 bases and J by 4 bases, with 15 bases left in between. Per the germline V gene, CDR1 is MDHEN and CDR2 is SYDVKM. The CDR3 is 15 amino acids. The CDR3 DNA sequence: TGTGCCAGCAGTTTAATCAGGGGCCCTTCTTACGAGCAGTACTTC. This gives the protein CASSLIRGPSYEQYF. Variable domain in full (rest from reference TRBV28 and TRBJ2-7): DVKVTQSSRYLVKRTGEKVFLECVQDMDHENMFWYRQDPGLGLRLIYFSYDVKMKEKGDIPEGYSVSREKKERFSLILESASTNQTSMYLCASSLIRGPSYEQYFGPGTRLTVT.